The subject of this entry is one T cell receptor (beta chain). Using immunoSEQ multiplex PCR, the repertoire was profiled, and TCRdb retains in-frame clones only, with some absent. The sample holds millions of clones; about 94% are singletons and the top ten take 0.85% to 1.3%. This sample was taken from a study of shared clonotypes between healthy human individuals. Background on the study: Three plates were used per donor for CD4 naive, three for CD4 memory, two for CD8 naive and one for CD8 memory.

Germline V gene lookup returns CDR1 SGHAT and CDR2 FQNNGV. V gave up 0 bases and J gave up 10 bases, with 15 bases separating them. The length of the CDR3 is 14 residues. Selected positively for CCR7 and CD45RO-negative, naive CD8 cells excluded terminally differentiated effector memory CD45RA+ cells. This receptor was taken from a man between 18 and 35 years old in good health. Sequencing input: naive CD8+ T cells sorted from blood. The rearrangement joins TRBV11-2 to TRBJ1-1; no firm D call. DNA of the CDR3: TGTGCCAGCAGCTTAGATCGGCAGGTTGCAGGAGCTTTCTTT. Translating it yields CASSLDRQVAGAFF.